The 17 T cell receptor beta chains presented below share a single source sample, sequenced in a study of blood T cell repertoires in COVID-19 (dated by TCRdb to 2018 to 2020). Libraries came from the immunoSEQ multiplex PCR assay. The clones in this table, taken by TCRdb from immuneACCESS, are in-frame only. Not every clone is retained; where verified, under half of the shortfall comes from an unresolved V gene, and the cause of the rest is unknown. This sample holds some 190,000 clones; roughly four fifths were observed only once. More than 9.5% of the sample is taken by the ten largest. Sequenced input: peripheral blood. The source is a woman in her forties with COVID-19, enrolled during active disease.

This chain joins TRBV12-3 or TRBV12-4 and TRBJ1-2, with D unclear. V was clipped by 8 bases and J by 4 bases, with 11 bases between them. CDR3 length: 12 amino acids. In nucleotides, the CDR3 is TGTGCCAGCCGTTGGAGAGGCTATGGCTACACCTTC. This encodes CASRWRGYGYTF.

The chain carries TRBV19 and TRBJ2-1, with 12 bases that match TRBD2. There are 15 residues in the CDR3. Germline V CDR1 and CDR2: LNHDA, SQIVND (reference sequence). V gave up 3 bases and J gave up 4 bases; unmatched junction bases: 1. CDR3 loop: CASSMGTSGYNEQFF. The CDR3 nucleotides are TGTGCCAGTAGTATGGGGACTAGCGGGTACAATGAGCAGTTCTTC.

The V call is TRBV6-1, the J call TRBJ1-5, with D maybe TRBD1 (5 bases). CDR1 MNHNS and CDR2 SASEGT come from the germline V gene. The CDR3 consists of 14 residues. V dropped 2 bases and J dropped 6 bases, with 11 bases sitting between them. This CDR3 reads CASSELGGGQPQHF. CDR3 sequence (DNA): TGTGCCAGCAGTGAACTGGGGGGAGGTCAGCCCCAGCATTTT.

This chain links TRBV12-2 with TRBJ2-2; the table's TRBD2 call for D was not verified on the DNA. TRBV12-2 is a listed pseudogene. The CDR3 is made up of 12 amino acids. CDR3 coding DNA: TGTGCAAGTCGCTTAGCCTACGGGGAGCTGTTTTTT. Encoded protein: CASRLAYGELFF.

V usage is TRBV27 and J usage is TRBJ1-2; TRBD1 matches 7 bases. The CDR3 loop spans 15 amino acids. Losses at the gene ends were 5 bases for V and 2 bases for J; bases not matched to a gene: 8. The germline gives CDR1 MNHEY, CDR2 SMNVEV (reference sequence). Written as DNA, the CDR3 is TGTGCCAGCAGTCCCGACCTGACAGGGAACTATGGCTACACCTTC. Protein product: CASSPDLTGNYGYTF.

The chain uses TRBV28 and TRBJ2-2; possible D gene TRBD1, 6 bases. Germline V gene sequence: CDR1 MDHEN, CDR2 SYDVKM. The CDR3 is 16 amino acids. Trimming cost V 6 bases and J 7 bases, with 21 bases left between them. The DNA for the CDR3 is TGTGCCAGCAGCCCCACCCGACAGGTGGTTTTCGGGGAGCTGTTTTTT. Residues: CASSPTRQVVFGELFF.

CDR3 nucleotide sequence: TGTGCCATCAGTGAGTCGGCAGCGGGAGCCTCCTACAATGAGCAGTTCTTC. Protein sequence: CAISESAAGASYNEQFF. The chain links TRBV10-3 to TRBJ2-1; 8 nucleotides match TRBD2. Trimming cost V 0 bases and J 0 bases; bases outside gene matches: 4. This CDR3 has 17 amino acids. Germline lookup yields CDR1 ENHRY and CDR2 SYGVKD.

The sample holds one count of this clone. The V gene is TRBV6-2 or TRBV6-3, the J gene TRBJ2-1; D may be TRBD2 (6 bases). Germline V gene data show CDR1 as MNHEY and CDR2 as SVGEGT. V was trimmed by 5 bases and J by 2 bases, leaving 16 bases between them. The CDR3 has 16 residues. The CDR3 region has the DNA TGTGCCAGCAGTCCCTACACGGGAGCCGCCTACAATGAGCAGTTCTTC. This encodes CASSPYTGAAYNEQFF.

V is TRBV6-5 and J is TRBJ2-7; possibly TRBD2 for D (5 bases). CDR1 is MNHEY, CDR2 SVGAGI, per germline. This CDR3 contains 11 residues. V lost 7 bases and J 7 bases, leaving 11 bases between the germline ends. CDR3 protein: CASMSTGEQYF. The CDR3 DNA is TGTGCCAGCATGAGTACGGGGGAGCAGTACTTC.

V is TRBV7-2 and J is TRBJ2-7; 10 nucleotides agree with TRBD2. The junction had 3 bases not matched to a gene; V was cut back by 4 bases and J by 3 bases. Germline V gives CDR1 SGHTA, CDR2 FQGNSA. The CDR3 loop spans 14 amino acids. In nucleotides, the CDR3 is TGTGCCAGCAGCTCGGGGACTAGCGACTACGAGCAGTACTTC. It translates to CASSSGTSDYEQYF.

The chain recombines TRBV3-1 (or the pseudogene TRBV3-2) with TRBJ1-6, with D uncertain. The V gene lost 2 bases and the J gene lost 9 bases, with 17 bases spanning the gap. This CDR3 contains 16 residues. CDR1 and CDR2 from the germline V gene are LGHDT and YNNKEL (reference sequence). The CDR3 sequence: CASSQTAKMLRSPLHF. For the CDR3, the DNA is TGTGCCAGCAGCCAAACAGCAAAGATGTTGCGTTCACCCCTCCACTTT.

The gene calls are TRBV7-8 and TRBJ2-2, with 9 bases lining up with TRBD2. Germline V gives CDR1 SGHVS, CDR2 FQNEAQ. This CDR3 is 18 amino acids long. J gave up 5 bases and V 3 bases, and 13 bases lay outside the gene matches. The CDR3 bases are TGTGCCAGCAGCTTTAATCGCGGGAGGGCCACGGGGACCGGGGAGCTGTTTTTT. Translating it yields CASSFNRGRATGTGELFF.

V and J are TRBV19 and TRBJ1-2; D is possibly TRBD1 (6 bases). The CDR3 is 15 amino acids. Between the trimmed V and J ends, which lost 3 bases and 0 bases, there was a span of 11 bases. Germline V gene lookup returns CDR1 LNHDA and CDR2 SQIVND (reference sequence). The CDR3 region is CASSIWGQSNYGYTF. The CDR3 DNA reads TGTGCCAGTAGTATTTGGGGACAATCTAACTATGGCTACACCTTC.

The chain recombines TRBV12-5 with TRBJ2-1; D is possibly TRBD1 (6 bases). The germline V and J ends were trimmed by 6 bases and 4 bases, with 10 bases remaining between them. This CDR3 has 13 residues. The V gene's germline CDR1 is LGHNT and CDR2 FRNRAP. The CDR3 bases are TGTGCTAGTGGGCCTACAGGGTACAATGAGCAGTTCTTC. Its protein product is CASGPTGYNEQFF.

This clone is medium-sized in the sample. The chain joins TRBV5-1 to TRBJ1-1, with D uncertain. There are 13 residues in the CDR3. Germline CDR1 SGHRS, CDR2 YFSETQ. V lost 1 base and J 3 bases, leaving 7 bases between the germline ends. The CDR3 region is CASSLTEYTEAFF. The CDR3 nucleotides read TGCGCCAGCAGCTTGACGGAGTACACTGAAGCTTTCTTT.

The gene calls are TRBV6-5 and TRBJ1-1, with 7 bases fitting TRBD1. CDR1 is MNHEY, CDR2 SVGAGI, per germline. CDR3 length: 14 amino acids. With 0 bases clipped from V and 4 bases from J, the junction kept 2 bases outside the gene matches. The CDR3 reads CASSYSGGATEAFF. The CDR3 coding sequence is TGTGCCAGCAGTTACTCAGGGGGCGCCACTGAAGCTTTCTTT.

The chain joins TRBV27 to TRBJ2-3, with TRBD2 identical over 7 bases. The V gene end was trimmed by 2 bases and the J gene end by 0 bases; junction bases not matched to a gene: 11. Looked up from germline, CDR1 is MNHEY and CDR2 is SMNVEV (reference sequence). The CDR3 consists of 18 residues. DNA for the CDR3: TGTGCCAGCAGTTTAGAACCTCCTAGCGGTGGGAGCACAGATACGCAGTATTTT. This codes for CASSLEPPSGGSTDTQYF.